This entry is about one T cell receptor (beta chain). What it binds is unknown. The CDR3 is 14 amino acids. Trimming at V came to 4 bases and at J to 4 bases, leaving 6 bases not matched to a gene. The germline V gene has CDR1 SGHKS and CDR2 YYEKEE (reference sequence). These data belong to a study of cytomegalovirus exposure and HLA in healthy donors. Study results and limitations: Within a later analysis, the majority of CMV-associated TCR beta chains appeared HLA-restricted. Reports described diagnosis of cytomegalovirus status by the classifier as highly specific and sensitive. In a later analysis, productive TCRs from donors in an Asian-associated ancestry cluster reportedly carried fewer N-insertions than the cohort mean.

PCR primers comprised 60 Vbeta and 13 Jbeta primers. Only in-frame clones appear in the TCRdb table, and some are missing; sequencing was by immunoSEQ multiplex PCR. The sample records some 180,000 clones, around three quarters being singletons. The chain is built from TRBV5-5 and TRBJ2-7, with 9 bases matching TRBD1. Sample: PBMCs. The receptor's source is a woman aged 30 to 39 in good health and CMV-seropositive. CDR3 protein: CASSPGQGRYEQYF. The CDR3 nucleotides are TGTGCCAGCAGCCCTGGACAGGGGCGGTACGAGCAGTACTTC.